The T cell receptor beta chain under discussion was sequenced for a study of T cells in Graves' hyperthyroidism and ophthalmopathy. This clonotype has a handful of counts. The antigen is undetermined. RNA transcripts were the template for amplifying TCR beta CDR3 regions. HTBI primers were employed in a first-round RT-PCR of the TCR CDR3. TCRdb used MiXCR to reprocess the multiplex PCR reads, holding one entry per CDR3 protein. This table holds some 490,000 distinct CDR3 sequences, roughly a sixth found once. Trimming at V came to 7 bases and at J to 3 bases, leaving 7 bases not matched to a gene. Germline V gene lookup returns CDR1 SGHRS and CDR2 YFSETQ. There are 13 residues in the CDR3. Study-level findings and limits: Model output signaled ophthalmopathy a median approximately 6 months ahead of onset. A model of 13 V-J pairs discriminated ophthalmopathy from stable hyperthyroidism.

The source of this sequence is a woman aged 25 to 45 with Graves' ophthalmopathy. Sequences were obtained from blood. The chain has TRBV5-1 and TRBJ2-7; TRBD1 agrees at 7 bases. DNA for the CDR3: TGCGCCAGCGGCCTGGGACAGAACTACGAGCAGTACTTC. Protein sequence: CASGLGQNYEQYF. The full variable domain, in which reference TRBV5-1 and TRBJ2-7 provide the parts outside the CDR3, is KAGVTQTPRYLIKTRGQQVTLSCSPISGHRSVSWYQQTPGQGLQFLFEYFSETQRNKGNFPGRFSGRQFSNSRSEMNVSTLELGDSALYLCASGLGQNYEQYFGPGTRLTVT.